This TCR beta chain comes out of a study of blood T cell repertoires in COVID-19. About the study: Donors in the United States, Italy and Spain gave samples during acute or convalescent COVID-19. T cells, B-cell-depleted T cells, or PBMCs supplied cDNA or gDNA.

Study processing details: Nucleated cell counts were estimated from reference gene primer amplification. The table came from immunoSEQ multiplex PCR; TCRdb's copy has only in-frame clones and leaves some out. That table furnishes V, J and clone size, whereas the DNA furnished D and trimming. This sample yields about 150,000 clones, of which around 87% are seen a single time; around 2.9% belongs to the top ten. The clonotype originates from a woman aged 60-75 years with active COVID-19. The specimen was peripheral blood.

CDR3 region: CSVGTTGLDYGYTF. As DNA, the CDR3 is TGCAGCGTTGGGACCACAGGGTTGGACTATGGCTACACCTTC. This rearrangement joins TRBV29-1 to TRBJ1-2; D might be TRBD1 (6 bases). Trimming removed 4 bases from V and 3 bases from J, with 15 bases in between. The germline V gene has CDR1 SQVTM and CDR2 ANQGSEA. There are 14 residues in the CDR3.